These 14 T cell receptor beta chains share one sample of origin, sequenced in a study of a mutant IDH1 vaccine in newly diagnosed glioma (dated by TCRdb to about 2021). In the paper's terms, the time point label means: week 47, end of study. Every vaccine dose consisted of 300 ug of a 20-mer mutant IDH1 peptide in Montanide, administered subcutaneously together with topical imiquimod. Their antigen targets remain unknown. To prepare the library, the immunoSEQ multiplex PCR assay was applied. In TCRdb, the immuneACCESS table is reduced to in-frame sequences with V and J assigned. These tables do not hold every clone; where another copy was compared, an unresolved V gene accounts for under half, and the others remain unexplained. The table for this sample lists about 83,000 clones; approximately 78% of them were counted only once. More than 5% of the sample is held by the ten biggest clonotypes. Sequencing was performed on PBMCs, taken from a glioma patient whose treatment included an IDH1 peptide vaccine. Every receptor here comes from a middle-aged man with glioma.

V usage is TRBV6-5 and J usage is TRBJ1-2; D is undetermined. Trimming pared 3 bases from V and 6 bases from J, leaving 14 bases between. Per germline, CDR1 MNHEY and CDR2 SVGAGI. This CDR3 contains 14 residues. The CDR3 region has the DNA TGTGCCAGCAGTTATTTCGTGGGTGGCGATGGCTACACCTTC. Translated, it gives CASSYFVGGDGYTF.

The genes are TRBV7-9 and TRBJ1-5; D unresolved. CDR1 and CDR2 from the germline V gene are SEHNR and FQNEAQ (reference sequence). V was cut by 3 bases and J by 1 base, with 13 bases left in between. The CDR3 extends over 16 amino acids. The CDR3 DNA reads as TGTGCCAGCAGCTTCTCCGGTGGCGGCAGCAATCAGCCCCAGCATTTT. Amino acid sequence: CASSFSGGGSNQPQHF.

The chain carries TRBV2 and TRBJ1-2; D call uncertain. The V end was cut by 6 bases, the J end by 4 bases, with 12 bases between. The CDR3 sequence is 13 residues long. Looked up from germline, CDR1 is SNHLY and CDR2 is FYNNEI. The CDR3 sequence is CASRAGPVYGYTF. The CDR3 nucleotides are TGTGCCAGCAGGGCCGGGCCCGTCTATGGCTACACCTTC.

The rearrangement uses TRBV12-5 and TRBJ1-1; 7 bases align to TRBD1. Unmatched junction bases numbered 15, after V lost 4 bases and J lost 4 bases. The CDR3 is 17 residues long. Germline V gives CDR1 LGHNT, CDR2 FRNRAP. The CDR3 bases are TGTGCTAGTGGTTGGACCCCATCACAGGGGACGGGCACTGAAGCTTTCTTT. Translation: CASGWTPSQGTGTEAFF.

V is TRBV29-1 and J is TRBJ2-1; no definite D call. The CDR3 has 14 amino acids. Germline loops: CDR1 SQVTM, CDR2 ANQGSEA. V dropped 6 bases and J dropped 6 bases, with 18 bases sitting between them. CDR3 sequence (DNA): TGCAGCGTGCTCGACTGGGTTCGAGGCAATGAGCAGTTCTTC. It translates to CSVLDWVRGNEQFF.

The sample holds a few counts of this clone. The chain carries TRBV2 and TRBJ1-5; D might be TRBD1 (6 bases). The CDR3 has 14 residues. Germline values: CDR1 SNHLY, CDR2 FYNNEI. V lost 4 bases to trimming and J lost 3 bases, with 10 bases between them. The CDR3 loop reads CASSGGQTNQPQHF. In nucleotides, the CDR3 is TGTGCCAGCAGTGGTGGACAGACCAATCAGCCCCAGCATTTT.

The rearrangement uses TRBV10-3 and TRBJ2-5; 13 nucleotides agree with TRBD2. Germline trimming cut 6 bases from V and 3 bases from J; bases unmatched to any gene: 4. The CDR3 extends over 15 amino acids. Looked up from germline, CDR1 is ENHRY and CDR2 is SYGVKD. The DNA of the CDR3 is TGTGCCATCAGCTTAGGACTAGCGGGGGAAGAGACCCAGTACTTC. Translation gives CAISLGLAGEETQYF.

This chain uses TRBV27 with TRBJ1-2; unclear D gene. The germline CDR1 and CDR2 sequences are MNHEY and SMNVEV (reference sequence). The length of the CDR3 is 14 residues. V gave up 7 bases and J gave up 4 bases, with 16 bases separating them. For the CDR3, the DNA is TGTGCCAGCACCTCCCTTAGGGCGGCCTATGGCTACACCTTC. Protein: CASTSLRAAYGYTF.

V usage is TRBV28 and J usage is TRBJ2-7; 12 bases agree with TRBD2. The germline V gene has CDR1 MDHEN and CDR2 SYDVKM. The junction had 4 bases not matched to a gene; V was cut back by 6 bases and J by 4 bases. The CDR3 has 14 amino acids. The DNA of the CDR3 is TGTGCCAGCAGGACTAGCGGGAGAACATACGAGCAGTACTTC. It is translated as CASRTSGRTYEQYF.

The V call is TRBV7-9, the J call TRBJ2-1; D gene ambiguous. This CDR3 region has 11 residues. Trimming removed 3 bases from V and 8 bases from J, with 5 bases in between. Germline V gives CDR1 SEHNR, CDR2 FQNEAQ (reference sequence). The CDR3 protein is CASSFFDEQFF. The CDR3 DNA sequence: TGTGCCAGCAGCTTTTTCGATGAGCAGTTCTTC.

This clone occurred a few times. This chain connects TRBV30 to TRBJ1-2, with a weak D call TRBD1 (5 bases). Trimming took off 6 bases at V and 4 bases at J, with 12 bases between the two ends. The germline V gene encodes CDR1 GTSNPN and CDR2 SVGIG (reference sequence). The CDR3 contains 12 residues. CDR3 in DNA: TGTGCCTGCGACAGAGGATTCTATGGCTACACCTTC. Protein: CACDRGFYGYTF.

The chain has TRBV30 and TRBJ2-5; 7 nucleotides match TRBD2. TRBJ2-7 matches the DNA end more closely, so the J call is doubtful. This CDR3 has 15 amino acids. CDR1 and CDR2 (germline): GTSNPN, SVGIG (reference sequence). The CDR3 protein is CAWRRAGDSSYEQYF. CDR3 sequence (DNA): TGTGCCTGGAGGCGGGCGGGAGATTCCTCCTACGAGCAGTACTTC.

V is TRBV5-6 and J is TRBJ1-1; 8 nucleotides agree with TRBD1. The CDR3 covers 13 residues. Per the germline V gene, CDR1 is SGHDT and CDR2 is YYEEEE. Trimming at V came to 1 base and at J to 6 bases, leaving 2 bases not matched to a gene. The CDR3 DNA reads as TGTGCCAGCAGCTTGCCACAGGGGGCTGAAGCTTTCTTT. Its translation: CASSLPQGAEAFF.

The rearrangement uses TRBV5-4 and TRBJ2-7; D not certain. V lost 3 bases and J lost 1, with 11 bases in between. The CDR3 consists of 14 residues. Germline-derived CDR1 and CDR2 are SGHNT and YYREEE (reference sequence). CDR3 sequence (DNA): TGTGCCAGCAGCTCCTCCCTCCAGTCCTACGAGCAGTACTTC. This translates into CASSSSLQSYEQYF.